This TCR beta chain was sequenced in a study of T-cell reconstitution after alpha-beta-depleted transplantation in children. Library preparation (for TCRbeta) was performed with unique molecular identifiers. TCRdb reprocessed the PCR reads with MiXCR, giving one entry per CDR3 protein. The table shows hundreds of thousands of distinct CDR3 sequences, with roughly 15% occurring only once. The sample consisted of PBMCs from the stem cell graft donor, taken from the stem cell graft. The sequence was collected from a human donor who donated a stem cell graft to a child with acute myeloid leukemia.

The chain's CDR3 is CASSGDGWNTEAFF. In nucleotides, the CDR3 is TGTGCCAGCAGTGGGGACGGATGGAACACTGAAGCTTTCTTT. The genes are TRBV6-1 and TRBJ1-1; D is possibly TRBD1 (5 bases). The germline CDR1 and CDR2 sequences are MNHNS and SASEGT. The CDR3 spans 14 residues. Trimming pared 4 bases from V and 1 base from J, leaving 10 bases between.